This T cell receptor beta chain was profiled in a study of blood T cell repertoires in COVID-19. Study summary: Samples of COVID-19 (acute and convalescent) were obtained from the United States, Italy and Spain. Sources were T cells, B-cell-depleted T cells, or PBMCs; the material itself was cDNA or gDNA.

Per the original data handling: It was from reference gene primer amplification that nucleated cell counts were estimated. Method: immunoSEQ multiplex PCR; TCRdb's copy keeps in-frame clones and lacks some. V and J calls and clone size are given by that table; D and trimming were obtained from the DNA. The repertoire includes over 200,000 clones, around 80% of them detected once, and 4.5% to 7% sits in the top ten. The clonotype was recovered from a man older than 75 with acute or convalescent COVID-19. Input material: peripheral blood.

This chain's CDR3 is CASSQVRRQGLYEQYF. CDR3 in DNA: TGTGCCAGCAGCCAAGTTCGAAGACAGGGACTCTACGAGCAGTACTTC. The V gene is TRBV3-1 (or the pseudogene TRBV3-2), the J gene TRBJ2-7, with D maybe TRBD1 (7 bases). CDR3 length equals 16 residues. Germline V gives CDR1 LGHDT, CDR2 YNNKEL (reference sequence). Trimming took 1 base from V and 3 from J, leaving 16 bases between them.